Shown below are 25 T cell receptor beta chains from a single sample sequenced in a study of blood T cell repertoires in COVID-19 (dated by TCRdb to about 2020). Library generation was performed with the immunoSEQ multiplex PCR assay. TCRdb carries this immuneACCESS record with in-frame sequences only. Its versions omit some clonotypes, under half of them owing to an unresolved V gene in the studies checked, with the rest unexplained. Across this sample there are 200,000 to 250,000 clones, with about four fifths seen only once. Clones ranked in the top ten supply less than 3.5% of the sample. The specimen was peripheral blood. These receptors were taken from a woman younger than 35 with acute or convalescent COVID-19.

The chain joins TRBV5-6 to TRBJ2-1; 9 positions match TRBD2. This CDR3 region has 14 residues. CDR1 is SGHDT and CDR2 is YYEEEE in the germline V gene. The ends lost 6 bases at V and 4 bases at J; junction bases unmatched: 5. The CDR3 DNA reads TGTGCCAGCACCATAGCGGGGGAGTACAATGAGCAGTTCTTC. Its translation is CASTIAGEYNEQFF.

The rearrangement joins TRBV14 to TRBJ2-5; the D gene is possibly TRBD1 (6 bases). The V and J ends lost 2 bases and 3 bases respectively, with 16 bases between them. Germline V gene lookup returns CDR1 SGHDN and CDR2 FVKESK. The CDR3 totals 16 residues. CDR3 bases: TGTGCCAGCAGCCAACCCCGAGTGGCAGGGGAAGAGACCCAGTACTTC. Amino acids: CASSQPRVAGEETQYF.

This sequence joins TRBV11-2 and TRBJ1-5; maybe TRBD1 (6 bases). The germline gives CDR1 SGHAT, CDR2 FQNNGV. V lost 3 bases and J lost 4, with 10 bases in between. This CDR3 spans 14 amino acids. CDR3 in DNA: TGTGCCAGCAGCTTCGCTACAGGGAATCAGCCCCAGCATTTT. This sequence encodes CASSFATGNQPQHF.

The rearrangement links TRBV6-5 to TRBJ1-1; D perhaps matches TRBD1 (5 bases). The CDR3 loop spans 14 amino acids. The V end lost 5 bases, the J end lost 3 bases, and 13 bases lay between the germline ends. Germline V gene lookup returns CDR1 MNHEY and CDR2 SVGAGI. As DNA, the CDR3 is TGTGCCAGCAGTCAGGGACGGGGGGACACTGAAGCTTTCTTT. Amino acids: CASSQGRGDTEAFF.

Only one count was recorded for this clone. The gene calls are TRBV7-2 and TRBJ2-3; 12 positions match TRBD2. The CDR3 totals 15 residues. V lost 4 bases and J lost 6; bases outside the gene matches: 5. Germline V lookup: CDR1 SGHTA, CDR2 FQGNSA. The chain's CDR3 is CASSSLAGGPDTQYF. The CDR3 bases are TGTGCCAGCAGCTCACTAGCGGGAGGCCCCGATACGCAGTATTTT.

The chain combines TRBV6-2 or TRBV6-3 with TRBJ1-1, with 7 bases identical to TRBD1. The CDR3 covers 13 residues. The V and J ends lost 6 bases and 4 bases, in that order; junction bases with no gene match: 5. Per germline, CDR1 MNHEY and CDR2 SVGEGT. The CDR3 protein is CASSKGQRTEAFF. As DNA, the CDR3 is TGTGCCAGCAGCAAGGGACAGCGCACTGAAGCTTTCTTT.

V and J are TRBV7-9 and TRBJ2-5, with D maybe TRBD1 (5 bases). The CDR3 has 13 residues. The germline V gene encodes CDR1 SEHNR and CDR2 FQNEAQ (reference sequence). V lost 0 bases and J lost 4, with 6 bases in between. The CDR3 sequence is CASSLAGRETQYF. DNA of the CDR3: TGTGCCAGCAGCTTAGCGGGGCGAGAGACCCAGTACTTC.

This rearrangement joins TRBV4-1 to TRBJ2-1; 15 bases align to TRBD2. The germline V gene encodes CDR1 MGHRA and CDR2 YSYEKL. The CDR3 has 19 residues. V dropped 2 bases and J dropped 5; count of bases not matched to a gene: 10. CDR3: CASSQLGLAGGPTDNEQFF. The CDR3 DNA reads as TGCGCCAGCAGCCAACTTGGACTAGCGGGAGGGCCTACGGACAATGAGCAGTTCTTC.

The J gene is TRBJ2-7, the V gene TRBV11-2, with TRBD2 identical over 11 bases. Germline V lookup: CDR1 SGHAT, CDR2 FQNNGV. CDR3 length: 15 residues. J lost 4 bases, V lost 2 bases, and 4 bases had no gene match. The CDR3 nucleotides read TGTGCCAGCAGCTTAACCGGGACTAGCGGTTACGAGCAGTACTTC. It is translated as CASSLTGTSGYEQYF.

Ten or more counts support this clone. The V and J genes are TRBV13 and TRBJ2-5; 10 bases line up with TRBD2. V lost 8 bases, J lost 2 bases, and 8 bases stayed unmatched. Germline CDR1 reads PRHDT; CDR2 reads FYEKMQ (reference sequence). The CDR3 totals 15 residues. The CDR3 loop reads CASLRTSGGQETQYF. The CDR3 nucleotides are TGTGCCAGCCTGCGGACTAGCGGAGGGCAAGAGACCCAGTACTTC. The complete variable domain, with remaining parts taken from reference TRBV13 and TRBJ2-5, reads AAGVIQSPRHLIKEKRETATLKCYPIPRHDTVYWYQQGPGQDPQFLISFYEKMQSDKGSIPDRFSAQQFSDYHSELNMSSLELGDSALYFCASLRTSGGQETQYFGPGTRLLVL.

The V and J genes are TRBV15 and TRBJ1-3; TRBD1 might be the D (5 bases). V dropped 0 bases and J dropped 4 bases, with 22 bases sitting between them. CDR1 and CDR2 from the germline V gene are LNHNV and YYDKDF (reference sequence). CDR3 length: 19 amino acids. CDR3 coding DNA: TGTGCCACCAGCAGAGATCTAGGGGCTGCAGGGAACAGGGGAAACACCATATATTTT. This gives the protein CATSRDLGAAGNRGNTIYF. The variable domain in full, completed from reference TRBV15 and TRBJ1-3, reads DAMVIQNPRYQVTQFGKPVTLSCSQTLNHNVMYWYQQKSSQAPKLLFHYYDKDFNNEADTPDNFQSRRPNTSFCFLDIRSPGLGDTAMYLCATSRDLGAAGNRGNTIYFGEGSWLTVV.

The chain employs TRBV9 and TRBJ2-7, with 7 bases matching TRBD2. The CDR3 runs 17 residues. Germline trimming cut 3 bases from V and 7 bases from J; bases unmatched to any gene: 19. The germline V gene has CDR1 SGDLS and CDR2 YYNGEE. CDR3 sequence: CASSGADGSGGFLEQYF. The CDR3 DNA follows: TGTGCCAGCAGCGGGGCCGATGGGTCGGGAGGTTTTCTTGAGCAGTACTTC.

The chain joins TRBV28 to TRBJ1-1; 9 nucleotides align to TRBD1. CDR3 length: 17 residues. The V and J ends lost 2 bases and 3 bases, in that order; junction bases with no gene match: 10. From germline, CDR1 is MDHEN and CDR2 SYDVKM. CDR3 loop: CASSLISGTGMDTEAFF. The CDR3 nucleotides read TGTGCCAGCAGTTTAATCTCCGGGACAGGGATGGACACTGAAGCTTTCTTT.

This sequence joins TRBV20-1 and TRBJ1-1; tentatively, D is TRBD1 (6 bases). With 3 bases removed from V and 3 bases from J, the gap between germline ends came to 14 bases. CDR1 and CDR2 (germline): DFQATT, SNEGSKA (reference sequence). The CDR3 is 14 amino acids. The chain's CDR3 is CSASVLGGDTEAFF. The CDR3 DNA reads as TGCAGTGCTAGTGTCTTAGGGGGGGACACTGAAGCTTTCTTT.

The chain uses TRBV6-6 and TRBJ2-1, with 14 bases that match TRBD2. From germline, CDR1 is MNHNY and CDR2 SVGAGI (reference sequence). Germline trimming cut 8 bases from V and 7 bases from J; bases unmatched to any gene: 7. The CDR3 length is 15 residues. The CDR3 loop reads CASERGLAGVNEQFF. The CDR3 DNA follows: TGTGCCAGCGAGAGGGGACTAGCGGGAGTAAATGAGCAGTTCTTC.

V is TRBV30 and J is TRBJ1-1; 9 nucleotides agree with TRBD1. Germline V gene sequence: CDR1 GTSNPN, CDR2 SVGIG (reference sequence). This CDR3 contains 13 residues. Trimming removed 6 bases from V and 6 bases from J; junction bases left unmatched: 8. CDR3 in amino acids: CACRDRVSAEAFF. The DNA for the CDR3 is TGTGCCTGCCGGGACAGGGTTTCGGCTGAAGCTTTCTTT.

The chain couples TRBV7-9 to TRBJ2-7; weak D call: TRBD1 (5 bases). The ends were cut back, 1 base at V and 1 base at J, with 14 bases in the middle. The germline V gene has CDR1 SEHNR and CDR2 FQNEAQ (reference sequence). There are 16 residues in the CDR3. CDR3 coding DNA: TGTGCCAGCAGCTTAGTAGTAGGGGTACAATCCTACGAGCAGTACTTC. This translates into CASSLVVGVQSYEQYF.

The chain is built from TRBV6-5 and TRBJ1-1, with D perhaps matching TRBD1 (6 bases). The CDR3 spans 13 residues. Germline V gives CDR1 MNHEY, CDR2 SVGAGI. V was shortened by 5 bases and J by 9 bases, with 16 bases between the two germline ends. CDR3 coding DNA: TGTGCCAGCAGTCCGATTACAGGGTCAAAAGCTTTCTTT. Translation: CASSPITGSKAFF.

This rearrangement joins TRBV6-6 to TRBJ2-5, with a tentative D call TRBD1 (5 bases). Per the germline V gene, CDR1 is MNHNY and CDR2 is SVGAGI (reference sequence). The V end was cut by 2 bases, the J end by 6 bases, with 13 bases between. The CDR3 has 14 residues. CDR3 nucleotide sequence: TGTGCCAGCAGTTACGATCAGGGTCGGAAGACCCAGTACTTC. It specifies CASSYDQGRKTQYF.

The rearrangement joins TRBV2 to TRBJ1-1; no definite D call. The CDR3 contains 14 residues. V was shortened by 4 bases and J by 1 base, with 10 bases between the two germline ends. Germline V lookup: CDR1 SNHLY, CDR2 FYNNEI. The CDR3 loop reads CASSVRGANTEAFF. The CDR3 DNA reads TGTGCCAGCAGTGTGCGGGGAGCGAACACTGAAGCTTTCTTT.

This clone showed up just once. CDR3 nucleotide sequence: TGTGCCTGGAGCCACCGGGACCGCAAAGGGGGTGGGCAGTACTTC. It is translated as CAWSHRDRKGGGQYF. This sequence joins TRBV30 and TRBJ2-7; tentatively, D is TRBD1 (6 bases). The V and J ends lost 3 bases and 9 bases respectively, with 24 bases between them. The CDR3 has 15 amino acids. The V gene's germline CDR1 is GTSNPN and CDR2 SVGIG (reference sequence).

A few counts support this clone. The gene calls are TRBV7-8 and TRBJ1-3; the match to TRBD1 covers 7 bases. With 5 bases clipped from V and 2 bases from J, the junction kept 9 bases outside the gene matches. The CDR3 totals 16 residues. CDR1 and CDR2 (germline): SGHVS, FQNEAQ. In DNA, the CDR3 is TGTGCCAGCAGCCCCAGGGGGTATGAAGCTGGAAACACCATATATTTT. This encodes CASSPRGYEAGNTIYF.

Details on this clone: The junction departs from the called germline gene at one end, perhaps through a read error. CDR3 region: CASSPSGRALIF. The CDR3 region has the DNA TGTGCCAGCAGCCCTAGCGGGAGGGCTCTCATATTT. This chain joins TRBV7-3 and TRBJ2-3; 12 nucleotides align to TRBD2. Germline V gene lookup returns CDR1 SGHTA and CDR2 FQGTGA. The CDR3 totals 12 residues. Full variable domain (missing parts from reference TRBV7-3 and TRBJ2-3): GAGVSQTPSNKVTEKGKYVELRCDPISGHTALYWYRQSLGQGPEFLIYFQGTGAADDSGLPNDRFFAVRPEGSVSTLKIQRTERGDSAVYLCASSPSGRALIFGPGTRLTVL.

This clone was counted between two and nine times. The chain uses TRBV7-3 and TRBJ2-3; 7 bases line up with TRBD1. V dropped 5 bases and J dropped 4; count of bases not matched to a gene: 6. The CDR3 is 14 residues long. Germline CDR1 SGHTA, CDR2 FQGTGA. CDR3 DNA sequence: TGTGCCAGCAGCCTGACAGGGACACCAGATACGCAGTATTTT. This sequence encodes CASSLTGTPDTQYF.

In its sample, this clone was seen a few times. The genes are TRBV10-3 and TRBJ1-5; D is perhaps TRBD1 (6 bases). The V and J ends lost 4 bases and 3 bases respectively, with 13 bases between them. CDR1 ENHRY and CDR2 SYGVKD come from the germline V gene. The CDR3 runs 15 residues. Written as DNA, the CDR3 is TGTGCCATCAGTGGAGGGGGGGCCCCCAATCAGCCCCAGCATTTT. Translating gives CAISGGGAPNQPQHF.